This T cell receptor (beta chain) was captured in a study of OX40 agonist ivuxolimab in advanced cancers. Study-level information: Patients received ivuxolimab, an agonistic anti-OX40 (CD134) antibody. General study points: Certain nonresponders likewise exhibited a low normalized T-cell clonal expansion. CD8+ T cells showed, on average, more clonal expansion than CD4+ cells.

The junction had 3 bases not matched to a gene; V was cut back by 1 base and J by 6 bases. Germline CDR1 and CDR2: GTSNPN and SVGIG (reference sequence). This CDR3 region has 13 residues. Produced via immunoSEQ multiplex PCR; TCRdb's table is partial and in-frame only. The profile shows over 95,000 clones, around nine tenths of them singletons. Regarding this clone: The antigen remains undetermined.

V is TRBV30 and J is TRBJ1-5; 7 bases agree with TRBD1. The sequencing here drew on CD4+ or CD8+ T cells sorted from blood, taken in a trial of the OX40 agonist ivuxolimab. The sequence was collected from an adult with an advanced solid tumor such as melanoma, head and neck, liver or kidney cancer. CDR3 residues: CAWSGTGAQPQHF. CDR3 in DNA: TGTGCCTGGAGTGGTACAGGGGCTCAGCCCCAGCATTTT. Supplemented by reference TRBV30 and TRBJ1-5, the full variable domain reads SQTIHQWPATLVQPVGSPLSLECTVEGTSNPNLYWYRQAAGRGLQLLFYSVGIGQISSEVPQNLSASRPQDRQFILSSKKLLLSDSGFYLCAWSGTGAQPQHFGDGTRLSIL.